These 21 T cell receptor beta chains came from one sample sequenced in a study of T cell repertoires in cytomegalovirus infection. TCRdb re-analysed the reads in MiXCR, keeping a single row per CDR3 protein. This table has about 27,000 distinct CDR3 sequences, around 20% appearing once. The antigens for these receptors are not known. Sequences were derived from CD8+ T cells from cultured PBMCs, sampled from culture after CMV antigen stimulation. These receptors came from a human donor in good health (CMV status not recorded). Some clones in this sample may be carry-over from other donors' samples.

The chain uses TRBV12-3 or TRBV12-4 and TRBJ2-7; unclear D gene. The CDR3 spans 13 residues. Between the trimmed V and J ends, which lost 5 bases and 1 base, there was a span of 9 bases. CDR3 region: CASSLGLSYEQYF. As DNA, the CDR3 is TGTGCCAGCAGTCTGGGATTGTCCTACGAGCAGTACTTC.

The rearrangement uses TRBV14 and TRBJ2-5; D possibly corresponds to TRBD2 (5 bases). This CDR3 contains 17 residues. The germline gives CDR1 SGHDN, CDR2 FVKESK. Deletions cut 1 base from V and 9 bases from J, with 24 bases between. The CDR3 coding sequence is TGTGCCAGCAGCCAAGTCGGCGGGTGGCAACCTCTCCCCGCCCAGTACTTC. Its translation: CASSQVGGWQPLPAQYF. Drawing the rest from reference TRBV14 and TRBJ2-5, the complete variable domain is EAGVTQFPSHSVIEKGQTVTLRCDPISGHDNLYWYRRVMGKEIKFLLHFVKESKQDESGMPNNRFLAERTGGTYSTLKVQPAELEDSGVYFCASSQVGGWQPLPAQYFGPGTRLLVL.

This clonotype has just a few counts. V and J are TRBV27 and TRBJ2-2; possibly TRBD1 or TRBD2 for D (6 bases each). Between the trimmed V and J ends, which lost 4 bases and 3 bases, there was a span of 12 bases. This CDR3 has 15 amino acids. Germline V gene lookup returns CDR1 MNHEY and CDR2 SMNVEV (reference sequence). DNA of the CDR3: TGTGCCAGCAGTTCCCGGGGGCTTGACACCGGGGAGCTGTTTTTT. Protein product: CASSSRGLDTGELFF.

The chain couples TRBV6-1 to TRBJ2-7, with 8 bases identical to TRBD1. Trimming at V came to 2 bases and at J to 3 bases, leaving 3 bases not matched to a gene. The V gene's germline CDR1 is MNHNS and CDR2 SASEGT. This CDR3 comprises 14 residues. CDR3 DNA: TGTGCCAGCAGTGAATGGACAGGGAGCTACGAGCAGTACTTC. As protein: CASSEWTGSYEQYF.

The chain carries TRBV7-2 and TRBJ1-5, with D uncertain. Trimming removed 4 bases at V and 4 bases at J, with 14 bases between. This CDR3 is built from 15 residues. CDR1 and CDR2 (germline): SGHTA, FQGNSA. CDR3 amino acids: CASSSPTERNQPQHF. CDR3 bases: TGTGCCAGCAGCTCCCCGACGGAGCGAAATCAGCCCCAGCATTTT. The variable domain in full, with the rest retrieved from reference TRBV7-2 and TRBJ1-5, is GAGVSQSPSNKVTEKGKDVELRCDPISGHTALYWYRQSLGQGLEFLIYFQGNSAPDKSGLPSDRFSAERTGGSVSTLTIQRTQQEDSAVYLCASSSPTERNQPQHFGDGTRLSIL.

The CDR3 loop is CASSPDSSYEQYF. The DNA for the CDR3 is TGTGCCAGCAGTCCGGACAGTTCCTACGAGCAGTACTTC. The chain is built from TRBV7-2 and TRBJ2-7; a possible D gene is TRBD1 (6 bases). Germline V gene sequence: CDR1 SGHTA, CDR2 FQGNSA. CDR3 length: 13 residues. V lost 6 bases and J lost 1, with 10 bases in between.

This clonotype was recorded a few times. The chain links TRBV27 to TRBJ1-2, with D possibly matching TRBD1 (5 bases). There are 14 residues in the CDR3. Per germline, CDR1 MNHEY and CDR2 SMNVEV (reference sequence). Trimming took 3 bases from V and 4 from J, leaving 12 bases between them. The CDR3 loop reads CASSLSGRGYGYTF. The CDR3 DNA is TGTGCCAGCAGTTTGTCAGGGCGCGGCTATGGCTACACCTTC.

This rearrangement joins TRBV6-5 to TRBJ1-1; the D is unclear. CDR1 MNHEY and CDR2 SVGAGI come from the germline V gene. The CDR3 runs to 11 residues. Trimming took off 6 bases at V and 4 bases at J, with 6 bases between the two ends. The chain's CDR3 is CASSRSTEAFF. Written as DNA, the CDR3 is TGTGCCAGCAGCCGTAGCACTGAAGCTTTCTTT.

CDR3 loop: CASRSLPGFATNEKLFF. The DNA for the CDR3 is TGTGCCAGCCGCTCACTCCCAGGGTTTGCAACTAATGAAAAACTGTTTTTT. The chain is built from TRBV6-5 and TRBJ1-4, with D perhaps matching TRBD1 (5 bases). Trimming pared 8 bases from V and 0 bases from J, leaving 19 bases between. The CDR3 is made up of 17 amino acids. Germline V gene sequence: CDR1 MNHEY, CDR2 SVGAGI.

The rearrangement links TRBV7-2 to TRBJ2-3; 7 nucleotides line up with TRBD2. Germline V CDR1 and CDR2: SGHTA, FQGNSA. With V trimmed by 1 base and J by 4 bases, 11 bases remained unmatched. This CDR3 comprises 17 residues. The CDR3 DNA reads TGTGCCAGCAGCTTAGGGTTCGGGCTAGCGGACTCAGATACGCAGTATTTT. Translated: CASSLGFGLADSDTQYF. The full variable domain, completed using reference TRBV7-2 and TRBJ2-3, is GAGVSQSPSNKVTEKGKDVELRCDPISGHTALYWYRQSLGQGLEFLIYFQGNSAPDKSGLPSDRFSAERTGGSVSTLTIQRTQQEDSAVYLCASSLGFGLADSDTQYFGPGTRLTVL.

This clonotype appeared a few times. J is TRBJ2-7 and V is TRBV19; 7 nucleotides line up with TRBD1. Germline CDR1 reads LNHDA; CDR2 reads SQIVND (reference sequence). This CDR3 spans 17 amino acids. The V and J ends lost 2 bases and 5 bases, in that order; junction bases with no gene match: 15. CDR3 DNA: TGTGCCAGTAGTATATCCTATTTCCGGGACAGTCAGGACGAGCAGTACTTC. It translates to CASSISYFRDSQDEQYF. Full variable domain (missing parts from reference TRBV19 and TRBJ2-7): DGGITQSPKYLFRKEGQNVTLSCEQNLNHDAMYWYRQDPGQGLRLIYYSQIVNDFQKGDIAEGYSVSREKKESFPLTVTSAQKNPTAFYLCASSISYFRDSQDEQYFGPGTRLTVT.

The V call is TRBV12-3 or TRBV12-4, the J call TRBJ2-5; weak D call: TRBD1 (5 bases). This CDR3 comprises 13 residues. V dropped 6 bases and J dropped 0 bases, with 8 bases sitting between them. The CDR3 DNA reads TGTGCCAGCAGGGGGCCCTACCAAGAGACCCAGTACTTC. It specifies CASRGPYQETQYF.

This clonotype was found many times. CDR3 nucleotides: TGCGCCAGCAGCCAAGAAAGACAGCTCGAAGCTTTCTTT. Translated: CASSQERQLEAFF. The chain carries TRBV4-3 and TRBJ1-1, with D perhaps matching TRBD1 (5 bases). The CDR3 covers 13 residues. Trimming shortened V by 0 bases and J by 8 bases, and 10 bases separated the two germline ends. Germline CDR1 reads LGHNA; CDR2 reads YSLEER.

This clonotype was observed a few times. The rearrangement joins TRBV5-6 to TRBJ1-5; D may be TRBD1 (5 bases). V dropped 0 bases and J dropped 2 bases, with 12 bases sitting between them. Germline V gene lookup returns CDR1 SGHDT and CDR2 YYEEEE. This CDR3 is 16 amino acids long. The CDR3 DNA reads TGTGCCAGCAGCTTGGCCCAGGGCGGCCGCAATCAGCCCCAGCATTTT. Translated, it gives CASSLAQGGRNQPQHF.

There are a few counts of this clonotype. The chain joins TRBV6-2 or TRBV6-3 to TRBJ1-1; 7 nucleotides match TRBD1. Looked up from germline, CDR1 is MNHEY and CDR2 is SVGEGT. V lost 6 bases to trimming and J lost 10 bases; unmatched junction nucleotides: 5. CDR3 length: 11 residues. The CDR3 loop reads CASSRNRGAFF. CDR3 in DNA: TGTGCCAGCAGCCGGAACAGGGGAGCTTTCTTT.

The genes are TRBV6-5 and TRBJ2-1; 11 nucleotides agree with TRBD2. Germline loops: CDR1 MNHEY, CDR2 SVGAGI. The CDR3 is 15 residues long. V shed 0 bases, J shed 6 bases, and the junction held 1 base outside the gene matches. CDR3: CASSYSSGGVNEQFF. DNA of the CDR3: TGTGCCAGCAGTTACTCTAGCGGGGGGGTCAATGAGCAGTTCTTC.

The V call is TRBV6-6, the J call TRBJ2-5, with D perhaps TRBD1 (6 bases). CDR1 is MNHNY and CDR2 is SVGAGI in the germline V gene (reference sequence). The CDR3 has 14 amino acids. V was shortened by 7 bases and J by 2 bases, with 14 bases between the two germline ends. The CDR3 protein is CASTQQGGQETQYF. The DNA for the CDR3 is TGTGCCAGCACCCAACAGGGCGGTCAAGAGACCCAGTACTTC.

The CDR3 loop is CASSLAGAFVYTF. The CDR3 bases are TGTGCCAGCAGCTTAGCAGGGGCTTTCGTCTACACCTTC. This chain links TRBV7-6 with TRBJ1-2; TRBD1 might be the D (5 bases). In germline, CDR1 is SGHVS, CDR2 FNYEAQ. Between the trimmed V and J ends, which lost 0 bases and 10 bases, there was a span of 12 bases. The CDR3 has 13 residues.

This chain links TRBV11-2 with TRBJ2-2, with a possible D match to TRBD1 (6 bases). Germline values: CDR1 SGHAT, CDR2 FQNNGV. The CDR3 has 17 amino acids. The V and J ends lost 5 bases and 4 bases respectively, with 20 bases between them. The CDR3 is CASSPRPPRTVTGELFF. In nucleotides, the CDR3 is TGTGCCAGCAGCCCCCGGCCCCCAAGGACAGTCACCGGGGAGCTGTTTTTT.

This chain joins TRBV14 and TRBJ1-2; D possibly corresponds to TRBD1 (6 bases). V lost 2 bases and J 6 bases, leaving 13 bases between the germline ends. Germline CDR1 reads SGHDN; CDR2 reads FVKESK. This CDR3 comprises 14 residues. The CDR3 bases are TGTGCCAGCAGCCAATTCAAAGCAGGGGATGGCTACACCTTC. Protein: CASSQFKAGDGYTF.

The rearrangement links TRBV12-3 or TRBV12-4 to TRBJ2-5; 9 bases fit TRBD1. Germline trimming cut 6 bases from V and 2 bases from J; bases unmatched to any gene: 1. The CDR3 is 13 residues long. CDR3 residues: CASSDRGQETQYF. For the CDR3, the DNA is TGTGCCAGCAGCGACAGGGGGCAAGAGACCCAGTACTTC.